This T cell receptor beta chain was found in a study of blood T cell repertoires in COVID-19. On the study more broadly: PBMCs, B-cell-depleted T cells, or T cells were the source of the cDNA or gDNA that made up the material.

Trimming at V came to 4 bases and at J to 6 bases, leaving 10 bases not matched to a gene. Germline lookup yields CDR1 SGHDN and CDR2 FVKESK. This CDR3 has 15 amino acids. Clones were sequenced by immunoSEQ multiplex PCR, and TCRdb holds only the in-frame ones, with some missing. The repertoire includes roughly 400,000 clones, just over 90% of them detected once, and around 0.86% sits in the top ten. The sequencing input was PBMCs or T cells enriched from blood (not recorded which). The V gene is TRBV14, the J gene TRBJ1-1; 8 nucleotides line up with TRBD1. This receptor was obtained from a woman aged 40 to 50 who had been exposed to COVID-19. The CDR3 region is CASSPSPGGYSEAFF. The CDR3, as DNA: TGTGCCAGCAGCCCTTCCCCAGGGGGCTACTCTGAAGCTTTCTTT.